The 17 T cell receptor beta chains given below trace back to one sample, sequenced in a study of cytomegalovirus exposure and HLA in healthy donors. This PCR relied on a set of 60 Vbeta primers and 13 Jbeta primers. Here immunoSEQ multiplex PCR was the method, and the copy in TCRdb shows in-frame clones only, minus some. The repertoire table contains approximately 110,000 clones. The source material was PBMCs. The source of these receptors is a man aged 30 to 45 in good health and CMV-seronegative.

The chain recombines TRBV7-6 with TRBJ2-3; D gene uncertain. Trimming left V 8 bases short and J 0 bases short, with 15 bases between. The CDR3 loop spans 15 amino acids. Germline lookup yields CDR1 SGHVS and CDR2 FNYEAQ. The CDR3 DNA follows: TGTGCCAGCGCCGCCCCTTCAGCGAGCACAGATACGCAGTATTTT. Translation: CASAAPSASTDTQYF.

The chain uses TRBV28 and TRBJ2-7, with TRBD2 matching 10 bases. With 3 bases clipped from V and 0 bases from J, the junction kept 5 bases outside the gene matches. There are 16 residues in the CDR3. Germline V lookup: CDR1 MDHEN, CDR2 SYDVKM. The CDR3 DNA is TGTGCCAGCAGTTTTGGACTAGCGGTGAACTCCTACGAGCAGTACTTC. Residues: CASSFGLAVNSYEQYF.

On this clone: Sequence at one end of the junction differs from germline and may be a read error. The V gene is TRBV6-5, the J gene TRBJ2-1, with D possibly being TRBD1 (5 bases). The germline gives CDR1 MNHEY, CDR2 SVGAGI. The CDR3 loop spans 15 amino acids. CDR3 in amino acids: CASSLSGANYNGQFF. The CDR3, as DNA: TGTGCCAGCAGCCTCAGTGGGGCGAATTACAATGGGCAGTTCTTC.

The chain carries TRBV27 and TRBJ2-1, with 13 bases matching TRBD2. Germline CDR1 and CDR2: MNHEY and SMNVEV (reference sequence). The CDR3 covers 15 residues. After removal of 0 bases from V and 10 bases from J, the junction contained 3 bases not matched to a gene. CDR3 loop: CASSLSGLAGSEQFF. CDR3 nucleotides: TGTGCCAGCAGTTTATCGGGACTAGCGGGGAGCGAGCAGTTCTTC.

The CDR3 DNA sequence: TGTGCCAGCTCACCCCTTAGATCCGGAGACACCATATATTTT. Protein: CASSPLRSGDTIYF. This rearrangement joins TRBV18 to TRBJ1-3; D not certain. The CDR3 consists of 14 residues. Germline CDR1 KGHSH, CDR2 LQKENI. The V and J ends lost 3 bases and 8 bases respectively, with 14 bases between them.

The chain joins TRBV7-6 to TRBJ1-5, with a tentative D call TRBD1 (5 bases). The CDR3 sequence is 16 residues long. Between the trimmed V and J ends, which lost 1 base and 3 bases, there was a span of 13 bases. CDR1 and CDR2 from the germline V gene are SGHVS and FNYEAQ. The CDR3 DNA sequence: TGTGCCAGCAGCTTAGGGTACGGGGGGAACAATCAGCCCCAGCATTTT. Translating it yields CASSLGYGGNNQPQHF.

CDR3 in amino acids: CASSLVPQPGETQYF. The CDR3 nucleotides read TGTGCCAGCAGCTTAGTCCCCCAGCCGGGGGAGACCCAGTACTTC. The V gene is TRBV7-7, the J gene TRBJ2-5, with D perhaps TRBD2 (5 bases). The V end was cut by 1 base, the J end by 5 bases, with 14 bases between. This CDR3 spans 15 amino acids. Germline lookup yields CDR1 SSHAT and CDR2 FNYEAQ (reference sequence).

The chain links TRBV4-2 to TRBJ1-1, with D maybe TRBD1 (6 bases). The CDR3 has 17 residues. V dropped 2 bases and J dropped 3 bases, with 19 bases sitting between them. Germline CDR1 reads LGHNA; CDR2 reads YNFKEQ. CDR3 sequence: CASSQLGRGEGYTEAFF. Written as DNA, the CDR3 is TGTGCCAGCAGCCAATTGGGCAGGGGTGAGGGCTACACTGAAGCTTTCTTT.

V and J are TRBV27 and TRBJ2-1; 7 bases agree with TRBD1. J was trimmed by 1 base and V by 6 bases; bases with no gene match: 6. This CDR3 has 15 residues. The germline V gene encodes CDR1 MNHEY and CDR2 SMNVEV (reference sequence). DNA of the CDR3: TGTGCCAGCAGATACCCGACAGGGTCCTACAATGAGCAGTTCTTC. The encoded protein is CASRYPTGSYNEQFF.

This chain connects TRBV7-9 to TRBJ1-2; D not resolved. This CDR3 has 12 amino acids. Germline assignment: CDR1 SEHNR and CDR2 FQNEAQ (reference sequence). Trimming left V 5 bases short and J 6 bases short, with 10 bases between. This CDR3 is CASSEPEDGYTF. The CDR3 nucleotides are TGTGCCAGCAGCGAACCCGAGGATGGCTACACCTTC.

The chain employs TRBV6-6 and TRBJ1-2; TRBD1 agrees at 7 bases. Germline trimming cut 4 bases from V and 4 bases from J; bases unmatched to any gene: 6. CDR1 is MNHNY and CDR2 is SVGAGI in the germline V gene (reference sequence). The CDR3 sequence is 14 residues long. CDR3 sequence: CASSLQGRGYGYTF. The CDR3 region has the DNA TGTGCCAGCAGTTTACAGGGGAGAGGCTATGGCTACACCTTC.

The chain combines TRBV5-1 with TRBJ2-2; TRBD1 matches 7 bases. The junction had 7 bases not matched to a gene; V was cut back by 4 bases and J by 7 bases. Per the germline V gene, CDR1 is SGHRS and CDR2 is YFSETQ. The CDR3 consists of 14 residues. CDR3 DNA sequence: TGCGCCAGCAGCCCCGGGACAGAAGGCGGGGAGCTGTTTTTT. It codes for CASSPGTEGGELFF.

The chain links TRBV27 to TRBJ1-5, with 9 bases identical to TRBD1. CDR3 length equals 14 residues. Germline V gene sequence: CDR1 MNHEY, CDR2 SMNVEV (reference sequence). The junction had 7 bases not matched to a gene; V was cut back by 7 bases and J by 6 bases. The DNA for the CDR3 is TGTGCCAGCAAAACCGGGACAGGGAGTCAGCCCCAGCATTTT. Its translation: CASKTGTGSQPQHF.

The chain recombines TRBV6-1 with TRBJ1-6; the D is unclear. Germline V gene lookup returns CDR1 MNHNS and CDR2 SASEGT. This CDR3 is 16 amino acids long. The germline V and J ends were trimmed by 6 bases and 8 bases, with 20 bases remaining between them. The CDR3, as DNA: TGTGCCAGCAGGGAACGGACTTTTACGGTGGATTCACCCCTCCACTTT. Its translation is CASRERTFTVDSPLHF.

The chain is built from TRBV4-3 and TRBJ2-5, with 10 bases that match TRBD2. Germline V gene data show CDR1 as LGHNA and CDR2 as YSLEER. Trimming at V came to 5 bases and at J to 4 bases, leaving 10 bases not matched to a gene. This CDR3 region has 16 residues. The DNA of the CDR3 is TGCGCCAGCAGCTACGGGAGCGGGGGGGCCACAGAGACCCAGTACTTC. Translated, it gives CASSYGSGGATETQYF.

Remarks on this clone: Other DNA sequences in the sample encode the same CDR3. The chain joins TRBV12-5 to TRBJ2-3, with a weak D call TRBD2 (6 bases). CDR3 length: 14 amino acids. Trimming stripped 5 bases from V and 2 bases from J, with 11 bases between. Germline V gives CDR1 LGHNT, CDR2 FRNRAP. The CDR3 coding sequence is TGTGCTAGTGGTCTGGGACTCAACACAGATACGCAGTATTTT. This translates into CASGLGLNTDTQYF.

The chain joins TRBV7-9 to TRBJ2-1, with TRBD2 identical over 14 bases. CDR1 and CDR2 from the germline V gene are SEHNR and FQNEAQ (reference sequence). The CDR3 sequence is 17 residues long. V dropped 0 bases and J dropped 4; count of bases not matched to a gene: 2. The CDR3 reads CASSLAGTSGRYNEQFF. The DNA of the CDR3 is TGTGCCAGCAGCTTAGCCGGGACTAGCGGGAGATACAATGAGCAGTTCTTC. The full variable domain, its missing parts supplied by reference TRBV7-9 and TRBJ2-1, is DTGVSQNPRHKITKRGQNVTFRCDPISEHNRLYWYRQTLGQGPEFLTYFQNEAQLEKSRLLSDRFSAERPKGSFSTLEIQRTEQGDSAMYLCASSLAGTSGRYNEQFFGPGTRLTVL.